The clone carrying this T cell receptor beta chain was detected many times. The antigen remains undetermined. TCRdb used MiXCR to call clones anew from the PCR reads. The sample includes about 22,000 clones, around a third of them seen just once. The data stem from a study of metastatic and nonmetastatic thyroid tumors. Across the whole study: Repertoire data that came from the blood and tumor or nodule tissue of malignant and benign thyroid patients were compared. Study-wide findings and caveats: Patients with malignant thyroid tumors reportedly had significantly higher TCR beta diversity than those with benign nodules, in blood and tumor.

Thyroid surgery was preceded by no treatment in any patient. The germline CDR1 and CDR2 sequences are DFQATT and SNEGSKA (reference sequence). The CDR3 has 13 residues. Trimming shortened V by 0 bases and J by 4 bases, and 9 bases separated the two germline ends. The chain carries TRBV20-1 and TRBJ2-5; D possibly corresponds to TRBD1 (5 bases). The sample consisted of blood. This receptor was taken from a male donor with papillary thyroid cancer or a benign thyroid nodule (not recorded which). Some clones in this sample may be carry-over from other donors' samples. CDR3 sequence reads: CSAREFRAETQYF. CDR3 sequence (DNA): TGCAGTGCTAGAGAGTTCAGGGCAGAGACCCAGTACTTC.